This TCR beta chain emerged from a study of PD-1 blockade in classical Hodgkin lymphoma (dated by TCRdb to 2018 to 2020). A note on the overall study: Nivolumab dosing was 3 mg/kg intravenously every 2 weeks, continuing until either disease progression or unacceptable toxicity. The study used TCR beta sequencing and CyTOF to define a peripheral blood immune signature of response to PD-1 blockade in classical Hodgkin lymphoma.

Interpreted using the paper, the time point label stands for: cycle 1 day 1 (C1D1), immediately before nivolumab initiation. Every trial patient had relapsed after autologous stem cell transplantation, and cohorts A, B and C differed in prior brentuximab vedotin exposure. The trial cohort comprised some 60 patients with relapsed/refractory classical Hodgkin lymphoma whose best overall responses were complete response, partial response or progressive disease. Trial patients were treated with single-agent nivolumab in the multi-cohort phase II CheckMate 205 trial. Best overall response was determined by an independent review committee according to the 2007 International Working Group response criteria. Trial PBMCs were collected just before the start of nivolumab (C1D1) and during therapy at cycle 2 day 1 and cycle 4 day 1. After peripheral blood was drawn into 8 mL Vacutainer Cell Preparation Tubes, PBMCs were isolated by centrifugation and then cryopreserved.

Worth noting for this clone: The target of this receptor is not known. The record has no base qualities; no much larger clone is one base away.

The Qiagen DNeasy kit was used to extract genomic DNA both from unsorted PBMCs and from the negatively selected CD4+ and CD8+ fractions. Using primers that anneal to V and J segments, immunoSEQ multiplex PCR amplified the TCR beta CDR3 regions. A synthetic immune receptor repertoire was used to minimize amplification bias, and any remaining bias was removed computationally after sequencing. From the authors' description of their analysis: Repertoire diversity was quantified as the Shannon entropy index using custom Python scripts. Unsorted, CD4+ and CD8+ repertoires were analyzed separately, except for combined analyses in which CD4+ and CD8+ sequences were merged in silico. Clonal expansion was defined as at least a 2-fold frequency increase after treatment relative to C1D1, with a pseudocount of 0.5 for undetected baseline clones. Clones with 0 or 1 copy at C1D1 were classified as singleton clones, and clones with 2 or more copies were classified as non-singleton clones. Clones expanded in unsorted samples were annotated as CD4+, CD8+ or unknown by matching protein sequences in sorted samples from the same patient. Wilcoxon tests were applied to paired samples to test diversity changes from C1D1 to C4D1. TCRdb's version of the immuneACCESS table is confined to in-frame rearrangements and falls short of the full clone set. An unresolved V gene accounts for under half of the shortfall where checked; the remainder is of unknown origin. For V, J and clone size, that table is used; D and trimming come from the DNA. The sample table shows about 24,000 clones, and about 70% are seen once. The top ten clones comprise 2.5% to 4% of the sample.

On the study overall, not on this receptor specifically: Diversity was lower in patients who began nivolumab less than 1 year after ASCT, so these patients were left out of later analyses to avoid confounding by immune reconstitution. Baseline TCR diversity was reported to be lower in newly diagnosed patients than in healthy donors, and even lower in relapsed/refractory patients. The study was limited to a single clinical trial cohort, and causes of repertoire differences, possibly disease activity or prior therapy, remained undefined. Among trial patients, those achieving complete response had baseline diversity similar to that of newly diagnosed patients, while diversity was significantly lower in partial responders and progressors. CD4+ but not CD8+ TCR diversity rose significantly by C4D1 (p=0.0027 vs p=0.16), most apparent in complete responders (p=0.02).

The CDR3 sequence holds 14 residues, the cysteine and phenylalanine included. The read is trimmed to its CDR3 DNA, 42 bases read in frame from base 1. Taken from the germline V gene, the CDR1 and CDR2 loops are SGHNT and YENEEA. The V and J ends are trimmed by 1 base and 0 bases, leaving 7 bases between them. The clonotype comes from a human donor with classical Hodgkin lymphoma. The material sequenced was peripheral blood mononuclear cells (PBMCs), taken at baseline. The chain was built from TRBV11-3 and TRBJ2-7, with no D gene named confidently. In nucleotide form, the sequence is TGTGCCAGCAGCTTAGGGTACAGCTCCTACGAGCAGTACTTC. Its protein is CASSLGYSSYEQYF.